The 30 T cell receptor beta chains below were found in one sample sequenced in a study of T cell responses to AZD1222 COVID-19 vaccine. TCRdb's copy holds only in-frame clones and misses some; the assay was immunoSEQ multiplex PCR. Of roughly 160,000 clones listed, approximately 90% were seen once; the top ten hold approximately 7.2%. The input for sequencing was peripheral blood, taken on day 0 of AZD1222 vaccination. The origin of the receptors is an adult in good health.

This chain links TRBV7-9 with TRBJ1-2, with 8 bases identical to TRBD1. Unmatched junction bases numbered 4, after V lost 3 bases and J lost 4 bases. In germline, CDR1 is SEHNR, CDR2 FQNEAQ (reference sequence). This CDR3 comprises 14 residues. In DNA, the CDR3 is TGTGCCAGCAGCTTTGAGGACAGGGTCTATGGCTACACCTTC. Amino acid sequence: CASSFEDRVYGYTF. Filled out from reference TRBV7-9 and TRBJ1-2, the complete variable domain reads DTGVSQNPRHKITKRGQNVTFRCDPISEHNRLYWYRQTLGQGPEFLTYFQNEAQLEKSRLLSDRFSAERPKGSFSTLEIQRTEQGDSAMYLCASSFEDRVYGYTFGSGTRLTVV.

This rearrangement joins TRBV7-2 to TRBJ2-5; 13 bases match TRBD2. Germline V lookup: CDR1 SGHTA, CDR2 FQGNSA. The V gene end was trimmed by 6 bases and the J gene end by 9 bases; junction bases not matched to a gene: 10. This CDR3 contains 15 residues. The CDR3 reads CASSSTSGGPGAQYF. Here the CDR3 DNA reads TGTGCCAGCAGTTCGACTAGCGGGGGGCCAGGGGCCCAGTACTTC. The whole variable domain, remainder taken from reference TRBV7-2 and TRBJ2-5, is GAGVSQSPSNKVTEKGKDVELRCDPISGHTALYWYRQSLGQGLEFLIYFQGNSAPDKSGLPSDRFSAERTGGSVSTLTIQRTQQEDSAVYLCASSSTSGGPGAQYFGPGTRLLVL.

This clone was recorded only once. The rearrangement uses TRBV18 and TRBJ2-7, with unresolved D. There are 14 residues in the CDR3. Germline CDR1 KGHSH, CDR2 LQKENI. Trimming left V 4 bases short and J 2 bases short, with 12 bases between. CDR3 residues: CASSLDGATYEQYF. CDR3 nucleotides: TGTGCCAGCTCACTGGACGGTGCTACCTACGAGCAGTACTTC.

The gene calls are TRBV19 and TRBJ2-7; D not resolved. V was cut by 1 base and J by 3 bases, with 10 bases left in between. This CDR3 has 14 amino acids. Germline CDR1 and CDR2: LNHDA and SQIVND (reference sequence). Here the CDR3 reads CASSIGPLSYEQYF. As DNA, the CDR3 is TGTGCCAGTAGTATAGGACCGCTGAGCTACGAGCAGTACTTC.

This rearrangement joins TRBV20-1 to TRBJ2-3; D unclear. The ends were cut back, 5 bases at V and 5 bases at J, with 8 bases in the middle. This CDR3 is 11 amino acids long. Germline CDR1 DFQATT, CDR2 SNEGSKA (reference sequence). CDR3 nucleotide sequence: TGCAGTGCTGAGGATTTAGATACGCAGTATTTT. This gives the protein CSAEDLDTQYF.

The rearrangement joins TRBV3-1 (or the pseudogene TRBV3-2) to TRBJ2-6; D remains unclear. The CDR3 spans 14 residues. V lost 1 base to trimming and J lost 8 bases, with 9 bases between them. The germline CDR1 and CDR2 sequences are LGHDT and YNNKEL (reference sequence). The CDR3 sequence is CASSQAFWSNVLTF. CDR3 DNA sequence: TGTGCCAGCAGCCAAGCGTTCTGGTCCAACGTCCTGACTTTC.

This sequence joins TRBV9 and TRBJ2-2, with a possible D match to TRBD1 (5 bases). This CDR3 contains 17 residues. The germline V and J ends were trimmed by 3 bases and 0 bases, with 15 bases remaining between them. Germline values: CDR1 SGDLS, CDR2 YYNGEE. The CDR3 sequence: CASSAGIRVSNTGELFF. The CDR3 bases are TGTGCCAGCAGCGCAGGGATACGGGTATCGAACACCGGGGAGCTGTTTTTT.

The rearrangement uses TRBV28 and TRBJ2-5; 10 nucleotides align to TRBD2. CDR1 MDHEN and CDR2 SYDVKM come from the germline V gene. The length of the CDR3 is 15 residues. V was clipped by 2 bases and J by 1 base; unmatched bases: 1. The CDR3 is CASSLLAGVQETQYF. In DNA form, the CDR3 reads TGTGCCAGCAGTTTACTAGCGGGGGTCCAAGAGACCCAGTACTTC.

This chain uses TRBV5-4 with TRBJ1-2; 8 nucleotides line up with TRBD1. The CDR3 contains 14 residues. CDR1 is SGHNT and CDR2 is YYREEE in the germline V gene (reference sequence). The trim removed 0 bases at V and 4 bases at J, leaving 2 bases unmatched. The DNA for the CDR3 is TGTGCCAGCAGCTTGGGACAGGGGAGCTATGGCTACACCTTC. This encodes CASSLGQGSYGYTF. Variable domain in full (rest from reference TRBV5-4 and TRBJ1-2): ETGVTQSPTHLIKTRGQQVTLRCSSQSGHNTVSWYQQALGQGPQFIFQYYREEENGRGNFPPRFSGLQFPNYSSELNVNALELDDSALYLCASSLGQGSYGYTFGSGTRLTVV.

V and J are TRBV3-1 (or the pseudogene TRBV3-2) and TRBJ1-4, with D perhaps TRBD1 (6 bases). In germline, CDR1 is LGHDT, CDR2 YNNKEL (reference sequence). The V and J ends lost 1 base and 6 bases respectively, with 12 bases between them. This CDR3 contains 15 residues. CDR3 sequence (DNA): TGTGCCAGCAGCCAAGGTGGACAGACTCATGAAAAACTGTTTTTT. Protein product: CASSQGGQTHEKLFF.

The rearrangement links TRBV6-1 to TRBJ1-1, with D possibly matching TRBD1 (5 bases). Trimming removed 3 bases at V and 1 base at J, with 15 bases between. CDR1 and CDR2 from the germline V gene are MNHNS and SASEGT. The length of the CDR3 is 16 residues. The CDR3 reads CASSDKLDGGNTEAFF. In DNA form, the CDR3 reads TGTGCCAGCAGTGATAAGTTAGACGGGGGGAACACTGAAGCTTTCTTT.

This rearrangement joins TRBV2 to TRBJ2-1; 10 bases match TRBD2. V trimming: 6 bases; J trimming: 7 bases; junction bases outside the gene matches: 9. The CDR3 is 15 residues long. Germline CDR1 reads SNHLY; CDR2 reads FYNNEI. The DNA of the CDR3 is TGTGCCAGCAGCAAAGCGGGGGGGCGTATGAATGAGCAGTTCTTC. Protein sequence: CASSKAGGRMNEQFF.

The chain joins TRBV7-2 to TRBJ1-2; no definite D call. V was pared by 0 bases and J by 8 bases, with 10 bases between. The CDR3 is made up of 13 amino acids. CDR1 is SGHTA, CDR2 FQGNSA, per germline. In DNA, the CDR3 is TGTGCCAGCAGCTTAGCGGGCTCCATAGGCTACACCTTC. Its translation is CASSLAGSIGYTF.

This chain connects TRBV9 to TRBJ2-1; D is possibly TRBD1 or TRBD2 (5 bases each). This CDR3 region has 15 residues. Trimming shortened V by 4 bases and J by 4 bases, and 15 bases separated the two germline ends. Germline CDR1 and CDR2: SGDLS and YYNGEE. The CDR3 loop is CASSPREGLYNEQFF. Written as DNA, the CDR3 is TGTGCCAGCAGCCCCCGCGAGGGGCTATACAATGAGCAGTTCTTC. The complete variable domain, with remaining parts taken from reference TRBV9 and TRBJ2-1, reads DSGVTQTPKHLITATGQRVTLRCSPRSGDLSVYWYQQSLDQGLQFLIQYYNGEERAKGNILERFSAQQFPDLHSELNLSSLELGDSALYFCASSPREGLYNEQFFGPGTRLTVL.

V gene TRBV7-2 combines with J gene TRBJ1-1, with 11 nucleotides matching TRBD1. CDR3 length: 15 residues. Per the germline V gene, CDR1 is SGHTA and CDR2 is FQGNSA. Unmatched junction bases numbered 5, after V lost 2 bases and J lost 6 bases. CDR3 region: CASSLYPGQGAEAFF. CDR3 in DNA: TGTGCCAGCAGCTTATATCCGGGACAGGGGGCTGAAGCTTTCTTT.

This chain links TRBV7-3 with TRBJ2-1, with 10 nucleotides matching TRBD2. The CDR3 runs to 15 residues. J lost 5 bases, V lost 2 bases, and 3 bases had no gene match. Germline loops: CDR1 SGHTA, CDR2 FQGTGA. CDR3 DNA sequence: TGTGCCAGCAGCTTAGGTAGCGGGGGGAACAATGAGCAGTTCTTC. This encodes CASSLGSGGNNEQFF.

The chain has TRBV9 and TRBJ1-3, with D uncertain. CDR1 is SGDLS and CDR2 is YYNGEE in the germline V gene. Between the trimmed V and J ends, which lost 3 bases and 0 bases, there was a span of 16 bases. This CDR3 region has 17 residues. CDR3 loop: CASSGPFGESSGNTIYF. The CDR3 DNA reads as TGTGCCAGCAGCGGCCCGTTCGGGGAGAGCTCTGGAAACACCATATATTTT.

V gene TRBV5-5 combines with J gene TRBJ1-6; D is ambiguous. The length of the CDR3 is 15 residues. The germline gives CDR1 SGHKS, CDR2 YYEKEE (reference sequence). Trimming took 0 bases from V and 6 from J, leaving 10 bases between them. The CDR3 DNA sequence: TGTGCCAGCAGCTTGGAGCCCCTGAGTAATTCACCCCTCCACTTT. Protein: CASSLEPLSNSPLHF. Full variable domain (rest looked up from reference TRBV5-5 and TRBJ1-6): DAGVTQSPTHLIKTRGQQVTLRCSPISGHKSVSWYQQVLGQGPQFIFQYYEKEERGRGNFPDRFSARQFPNYSSELNVNALLLGDSALYLCASSLEPLSNSPLHFGNGTRLTVT.

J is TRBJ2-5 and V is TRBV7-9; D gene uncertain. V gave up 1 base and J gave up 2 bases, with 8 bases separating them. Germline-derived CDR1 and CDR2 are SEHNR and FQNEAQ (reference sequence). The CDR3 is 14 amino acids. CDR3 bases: TGTGCCAGCAGCTTAGGTCCCTCGCAAGAGACCCAGTACTTC. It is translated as CASSLGPSQETQYF.

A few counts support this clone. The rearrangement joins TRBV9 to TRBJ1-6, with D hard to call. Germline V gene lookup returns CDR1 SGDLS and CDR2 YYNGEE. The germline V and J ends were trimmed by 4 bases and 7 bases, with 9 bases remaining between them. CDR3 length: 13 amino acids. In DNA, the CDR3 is TGTGCCAGCAGCCCCCGGGCCAATTCACCCCTCCACTTT. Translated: CASSPRANSPLHF.

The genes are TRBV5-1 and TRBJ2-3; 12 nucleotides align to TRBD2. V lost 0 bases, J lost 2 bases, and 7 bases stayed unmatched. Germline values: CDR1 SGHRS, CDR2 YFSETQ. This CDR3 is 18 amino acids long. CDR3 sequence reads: CASSLGGLAGATTDTQYF. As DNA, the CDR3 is TGCGCCAGCAGCTTGGGGGGACTAGCGGGCGCCACCACAGATACGCAGTATTTT.

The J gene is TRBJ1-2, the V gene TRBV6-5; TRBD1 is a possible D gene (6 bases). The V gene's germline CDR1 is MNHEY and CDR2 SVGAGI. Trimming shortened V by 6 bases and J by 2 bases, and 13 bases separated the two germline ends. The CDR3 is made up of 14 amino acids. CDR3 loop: CASRSGQENYGYTF. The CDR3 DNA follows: TGTGCCAGCAGATCGGGACAAGAAAACTATGGCTACACCTTC.

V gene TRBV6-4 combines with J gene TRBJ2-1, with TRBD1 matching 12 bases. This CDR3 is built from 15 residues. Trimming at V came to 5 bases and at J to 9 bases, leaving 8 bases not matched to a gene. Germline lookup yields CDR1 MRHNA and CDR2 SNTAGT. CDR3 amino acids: CASSSGTGGFSEQFF. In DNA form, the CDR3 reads TGTGCCAGCAGTTCCGGGACAGGGGGCTTCAGTGAGCAGTTCTTC.

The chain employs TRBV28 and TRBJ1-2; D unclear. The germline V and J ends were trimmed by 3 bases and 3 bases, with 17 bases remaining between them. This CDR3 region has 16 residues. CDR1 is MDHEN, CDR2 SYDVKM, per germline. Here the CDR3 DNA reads TGTGCCAGCAGTTTCTACCCCCGAAGACGTGACTATGGCTACACCTTC. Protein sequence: CASSFYPRRRDYGYTF.

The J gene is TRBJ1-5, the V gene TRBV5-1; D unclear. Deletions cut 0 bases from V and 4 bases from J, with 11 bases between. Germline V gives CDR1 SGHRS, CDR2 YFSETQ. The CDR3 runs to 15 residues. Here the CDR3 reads CASSLGTVPNQPQHF. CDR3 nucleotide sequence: TGCGCCAGCAGCTTGGGAACAGTACCTAATCAGCCCCAGCATTTT.

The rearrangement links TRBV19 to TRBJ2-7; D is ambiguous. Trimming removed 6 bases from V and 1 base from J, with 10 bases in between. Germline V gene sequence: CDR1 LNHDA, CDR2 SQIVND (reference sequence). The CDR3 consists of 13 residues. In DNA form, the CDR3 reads TGTGCCAGTAGCCCAGTCGCATCCTACGAGCAGTACTTC. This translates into CASSPVASYEQYF.

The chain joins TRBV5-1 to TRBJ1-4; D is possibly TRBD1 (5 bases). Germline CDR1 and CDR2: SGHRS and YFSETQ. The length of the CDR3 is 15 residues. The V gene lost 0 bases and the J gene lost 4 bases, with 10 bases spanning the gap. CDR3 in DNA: TGCGCCAGCAGCTTGGTTCAGGGCCATAATGAAAAACTGTTTTTT. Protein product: CASSLVQGHNEKLFF.

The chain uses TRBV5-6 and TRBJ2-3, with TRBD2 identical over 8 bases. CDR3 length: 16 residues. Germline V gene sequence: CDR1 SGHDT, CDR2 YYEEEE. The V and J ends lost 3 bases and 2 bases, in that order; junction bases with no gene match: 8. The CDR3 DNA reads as TGTGCCAGCAGCTGGGGAGCGGGGGTCATCACAGATACGCAGTATTTT. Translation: CASSWGAGVITDTQYF.

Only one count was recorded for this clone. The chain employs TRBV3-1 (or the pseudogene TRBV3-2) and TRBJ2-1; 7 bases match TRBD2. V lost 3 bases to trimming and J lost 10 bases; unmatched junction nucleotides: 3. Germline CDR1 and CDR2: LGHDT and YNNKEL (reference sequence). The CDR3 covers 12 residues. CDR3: CASSQSGVEQFF. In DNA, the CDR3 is TGTGCCAGCAGCCAGAGCGGGGTGGAGCAGTTCTTC.

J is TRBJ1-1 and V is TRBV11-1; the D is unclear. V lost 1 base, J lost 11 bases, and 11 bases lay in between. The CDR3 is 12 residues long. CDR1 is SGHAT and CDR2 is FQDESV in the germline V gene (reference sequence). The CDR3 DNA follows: TGTGCCAGCAGCTTAGTTGGCTCGCGCGCTTTCTTT. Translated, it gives CASSLVGSRAFF. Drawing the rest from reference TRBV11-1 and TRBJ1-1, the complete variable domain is EAEVAQSPRYKITEKSQAVAFWCDPISGHATLYWYRQILGQGPELLVQFQDESVVDDSQLPKDRFSAERLKGVDSTLKIQPAELGDSAMYLCASSLVGSRAFFGQGTRLTVV.